This T cell receptor beta chain was recorded in a study of PD-L1 blockade in urothelial cancer. The assay was immunoSEQ multiplex PCR, and TCRdb's table has in-frame clones only and misses some. The sample includes some 53,000 clones, approximately 81% of them seen just once. CDR1 and CDR2 from the germline V gene are MNHEY and SVGAGI. There are 13 residues in the CDR3. V was shortened by 7 bases and J by 0 bases, with 9 bases between the two germline ends. Time point specified: pretreatment peripheral blood. The receptor was isolated from a man in his 70s with urothelial cancer. The sample in question was PBMCs, obtained around atezolizumab (anti-PD-L1) treatment. The gene calls are TRBV6-5 and TRBJ1-1, with a possible D match to TRBD1 (5 bases). DNA of the CDR3: TGTGCCAGCAAAAGGGGCCTGAACACTGAAGCTTTCTTT. It yields the protein CASKRGLNTEAFF.